The rows below give T cell receptor beta chains drawn from one sample of a study of blood T cell repertoires in COVID-19. Sequencing used immunoSEQ multiplex PCR; TCRdb keeps in-frame clones, though not all of them. This sample has about 120,000 clones, with 80% to 90% found just once. The sequencing input was peripheral blood. The receptors stem from a man in his 70s who had recovered from COVID-19. The CDR3 runs from the conserved cysteine through the conserved F or W. A D gene is named only where the DNA matches it firmly. The size entry is marked missing in some rows and otherwise reads once, few, many or a size class.

v_call	clone_size	j_call	d_call	cdr3_nt	cdr3_aa
TRBV20-1	NA	TRBJ2-3	NA	TGCAGTGCTAGTGGGGGCGCGGGATCCATCACAGATACGCAGTATTTT	CSASGGAGSITDTQYF
TRBV27	few	TRBJ1-2	TRBD1	TGTGCCAGCACCCCGCTGGACAGGGCCGGAGTAGGCTACACCTTC	CASTPLDRAGVGYTF
TRBV23-1	NA	TRBJ2-7	NA	TGCGCCAGCAGTCAATCGAACCCCAGGGGGGAAGAGCAGTACTTC	CASSQSNPRGEEQYF
TRBV29-1	NA	TRBJ1-2	TRBD1	TGCAGCGTGGGACAGGCCGAAACGGGCGGCTACACCTTC	CSVGQAETGGYTF
TRBV4-3	NA	TRBJ2-3	TRBD2	TGCGCCAGCAGCCACATACAGCGGGGTTCCACAGATACGCAGTATTTT	CASSHIQRGSTDTQYF
TRBV11-3	NA	TRBJ2-3	NA	TGTGCCAGCAGCTTTAGCCAGGGCCTTGATACGCAGTATTTT	CASSFSQGLDTQYF
TRBV9	many	TRBJ2-1	NA	TGTGCCAGCAGCGCGGGTGGATTAAATGAGCAGTTCTTC	CASSAGGLNEQFF
TRBV28	once	TRBJ1-5	TRBD1	TGTGCCAGCAGCCCCGCCGGGACAGCGTATAGCAATCAGCCCCAGCATTTT	CASSPAGTAYSNQPQHF
TRBV7-8	NA	TRBJ2-7	NA	TGTGCCAGCAGCTTTGAGGGAGTCCCCTACGAGCAGTACTTC	CASSFEGVPYEQYF
TRBV24-1	NA	TRBJ1-3	NA	TGTGCCACCAGGACAGTGGACACCATATATTTT	CATRTVDTIYF
TRBV6-5	NA	TRBJ2-3	TRBD1	TGTGCCAGCAGTTACCAACCGACAGGGCCTGATACGCAGTATTTT	CASSYQPTGPDTQYF
TRBV29-1	few	TRBJ2-7	TRBD1	TGCAGCGTTTCAGGACAGGGGTTCTACGAGCAGTACTTC	CSVSGQGFYEQYF
TRBV18	NA	TRBJ2-5	TRBD1	TGTGCCAGCTCACCACCGGACAGGGCTAGGGAGACCCAGTACTTC	CASSPPDRARETQYF
TRBV12-3/TRBV12-4	NA	TRBJ2-7	TRBD2	TGTGCCAGCAGGCGGACTAGTTCTTACGAGCAGTACTTC	CASRRTSSYEQYF
TRBV6-1	NA	TRBJ2-7	TRBD1	TGTGCCAGCAGTGAGTGGGACAGCAGGACCGAGCAGTACTTC	CASSEWDSRTEQYF
TRBV6-5	NA	TRBJ2-7	NA	TGTGCCAGCCTCGGACAGGAGGGGAGCGAGCAGTACTTC	CASLGQEGSEQYF
TRBV24-1	NA	TRBJ2-2	NA	TGTGCCACCAAGGGGGTGAACACCGGGGAGCTGTTTTTT	CATKGVNTGELFF
TRBV6-5	NA	TRBJ1-1	NA	TGTGCCAGCAGTTTCCAAGTCGGAGCTTTCTTT	CASSFQVGAFF
TRBV7-9	NA	TRBJ2-1	TRBD2	TGTGCCAGCAGTTCGGGACTAGCGGGAGTAAGGTATGAGCAGTTCTTC	CASSSGLAGVRYEQFF
TRBV5-1	NA	TRBJ1-1	NA	TGCGCCAGCAGCTTAGGACAGTTATACACTGAAGCTTTCTTT	CASSLGQLYTEAFF
TRBV7-2	NA	TRBJ1-1	NA	TGTGCCAGCAGCTTATCTATGAACACTGAAGCTTTCTTT	CASSLSMNTEAFF
TRBV19	NA	TRBJ2-5	TRBD1	TGTGCCAGTAGTTCCCCAGGGCAGGGGGCTCGCGTGGAGACCCAGTACTTC	CASSSPGQGARVETQYF
TRBV7-8	NA	TRBJ2-7	TRBD1	TGTGCCAGCAGCTGGGACAGGCAGCACGAGCAGTACTTC	CASSWDRQHEQYF
TRBV30	NA	TRBJ2-2	NA	TGTGCCTGGAAGAGACAACTGAACACCGGGGAGCTGTTTTTT	CAWKRQLNTGELFF
TRBV7-6	once	TRBJ2-5	NA	TGTGCCAGCAGCTTAGTCCGGCAAGAGACCCAGTACTTC	CASSLVRQETQYF
TRBV6-5	NA	TRBJ2-7	TRBD2	TGTGCCAGCAGTTCCCTAGCGGGAGGGGGTTCCGAGCAGTACTTC	CASSSLAGGGSEQYF
TRBV7-9	NA	TRBJ2-5	TRBD1	TGTGCCAGCAGCCCGAAGACAGGGGTTGGGGAGACCCAGTACTTC	CASSPKTGVGETQYF
TRBV28	NA	TRBJ2-7	TRBD2	TGTGCCAGCTCGGTTAGCGGGGTAGCCTACGAGCAGTACTTC	CASSVSGVAYEQYF
TRBV2	few	TRBJ1-5	NA	TGTGCCAGTACGCCCGGGACACCAAAGGGGCCCCAGCATTTT	CASTPGTPKGPQHF
TRBV6-5	NA	TRBJ2-1	TRBD1	TGTGCCAGCAGTTATGCAGGGACAGGGAAGGCTGAGCAGTTCTTC	CASSYAGTGKAEQFF
TRBV7-9	few	TRBJ2-5	NA	TGTGCCAGCAGCTTAGCGACTAATCTCGCCGCCGAGACCCAGTACTTC	CASSLATNLAAETQYF
TRBV4-2	once	TRBJ1-4	TRBD1	TGTGCCAGCAGTCGGGACAGGCGTAATGAAAAACTGTTTTTT	CASSRDRRNEKLFF
TRBV28	NA	TRBJ2-7	TRBD2	TGTGCCAGCAGTTTTGGTAAGCGGGAGGGTTCCTACGAGCAGTACTTC	CASSFGKREGSYEQYF
TRBV28	few	TRBJ2-4	NA	TGTGCCAGCAGTACTGGGGCCATTCAGTACTTC	CASSTGAIQYF
TRBV10-3	NA	TRBJ1-2	NA	TGTGCCATCAGTGACTATCAGGGATCACCTAACTATGGCTACACCTTC	CAISDYQGSPNYGYTF
TRBV28	NA	TRBJ1-1	NA	TGTGCCAGCAGTTTATGGGGAGGAGACACTGAAGCTTTCTTT	CASSLWGGDTEAFF
TRBV15	NA	TRBJ2-2	NA	TGTGCCACCAGCAGCGGGATCGACACCGGGGAGCTGTTTTTT	CATSSGIDTGELFF
TRBV9	NA	TRBJ1-2	NA	TGTGCCAGCAGCGTAGGGCGGGGTTACTATGGCTACACCTTC	CASSVGRGYYGYTF
TRBV1	NA	TRBJ2-7	NA	TGCACCAGACAGCCCCCGAAGCGGGAGGGGGACGAGCAGTACTTC	CTRQPPKREGDEQYF
TRBV4-1	NA	TRBJ1-3	TRBD1	TGCGCCAGCAGCCAAGGGGACAGTTTGGGAGGAAACACCATATATTTT	CASSQGDSLGGNTIYF
TRBV12-3/TRBV12-4	once	TRBJ1-5	NA	TGTGCCAGCAGTTTCTCGAGTCAGCCCCAGCATTTT	CASSFSSQPQHF